This TCR beta chain was recovered during a study of blood T cell repertoires in COVID-19. Across the study: The United States, Italy and Spain provided the acute and convalescent COVID-19 samples. PBMCs, B-cell-depleted T cells, or T cells were the source of the cDNA or gDNA that made up the material.

Here immunoSEQ multiplex PCR was the method, and the copy in TCRdb shows in-frame clones only, minus some. The sample shows around 140,000 clones, 84% of them seen only once. The germline V gene has CDR1 SGHRS and CDR2 YFSETQ. The CDR3 totals 14 residues. V gave up 4 bases and J gave up 4 bases, with 14 bases separating them. Sequenced sample: peripheral blood. The rearrangement joins TRBV5-1 to TRBJ2-5; the D gene is possibly TRBD2 (5 bases). This receptor was obtained from a man between 60 and 70 years old with acute or convalescent COVID-19. The CDR3 DNA reads as TGCGCCAGCAGCCCACCGGACCTAGCAGAGACCCAGTACTTC. Protein sequence: CASSPPDLAETQYF.